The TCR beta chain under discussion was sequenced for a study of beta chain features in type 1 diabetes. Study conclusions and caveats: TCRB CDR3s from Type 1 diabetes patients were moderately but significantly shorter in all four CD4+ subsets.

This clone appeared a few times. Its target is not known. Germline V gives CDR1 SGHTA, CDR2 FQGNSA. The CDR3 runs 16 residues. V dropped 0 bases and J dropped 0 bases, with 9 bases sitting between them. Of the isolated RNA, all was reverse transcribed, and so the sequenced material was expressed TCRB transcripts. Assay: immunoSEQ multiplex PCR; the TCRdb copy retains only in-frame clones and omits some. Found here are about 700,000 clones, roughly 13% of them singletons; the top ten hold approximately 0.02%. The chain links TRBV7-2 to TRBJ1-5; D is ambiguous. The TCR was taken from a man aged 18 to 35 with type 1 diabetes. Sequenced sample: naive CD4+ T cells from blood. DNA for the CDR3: TGTGCCAGCAGCTTAGCCCCGGGTTATAGCAATCAGCCCCAGCATTTT. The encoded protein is CASSLAPGYSNQPQHF.